This T cell receptor beta chain is from a study of T cell clonotyping in hematopoietic cell transplantation. The table came from immunoSEQ multiplex PCR; TCRdb's copy has only in-frame clones and leaves some out. The sample has 55,000 to 70,000 clones; 94% are singletons. Losses at the gene ends were 0 bases for V and 8 bases for J; bases not matched to a gene: 5. In germline, CDR1 is SGHRS, CDR2 YFSETQ. The CDR3 consists of 15 residues. This rearrangement joins TRBV5-1 to TRBJ1-6; 7 positions match TRBD1. The sequenced sample was peripheral blood mononuclear cells. This TCR derives from a middle-aged man in good health. Some clones in this sample may be carry-over from other donors' samples. As DNA, the CDR3 is TGCGCCAGCAGCTTGGGACAGGGAAACTATTCACCCCTCCACTTT. Protein: CASSLGQGNYSPLHF.